Following are 27 T cell receptor beta chains from one sample sequenced in a study of patients and donors after allogeneic stem cell transplantation (dated by TCRdb to the early 2020s). The protocol used for the library was RT-PCR. Sequencing was carried out with a NextSeq 550. TCRdb handled the public reads itself, with Q25 trimming in fastp and clone calling in MiXCR, and kept productive beta chains. Records with the same CDR3 protein are collapsed into one entry carrying the most frequent genes and DNA. The sample table holds roughly 200,000 distinct CDR3 sequences, of which 38% were seen once. Jointly, the top ten make up about 9.9% of the sample. The sample taken for sequencing was blood, either unsorted or a sorted T cell fraction (not recorded which). The receptors derive from a human donor who was either an allogeneic HSCT recipient or a stem cell or donor lymphocyte infusion donor (not recorded which). It is not recorded whose cells these are; they may come from a transplant donor.

This clonotype appeared a few times. The CDR3 region is CASRWRGPEAFF. As DNA, the CDR3 is TGTGCCAGCCGCTGGAGAGGGCCTGAAGCTTTCTTT. The chain links TRBV7-2 to TRBJ1-1; no definite D call. The germline V and J ends were trimmed by 8 bases and 6 bases, with 13 bases remaining between them. In germline, CDR1 is SGHTA, CDR2 FQGNSA. The CDR3 extends over 12 amino acids.

This clonotype was counted between two and nine times. J is TRBJ2-3 and V is TRBV9; 7 nucleotides align to TRBD2. The CDR3 length is 15 residues. With V trimmed by 0 bases and J by 3 bases, 4 bases remained unmatched. Looked up from germline, CDR1 is SGDLS and CDR2 is YYNGEE. The CDR3 region has the DNA TGTGCCAGCAGCGTAGTGGGGAGGGAGACAGATACGCAGTATTTT. Translation: CASSVVGRETDTQYF.

This clonotype occurred a few times. The V gene is TRBV6-5, the J gene TRBJ2-2, with TRBD1 identical over 11 bases. CDR1 and CDR2 from the germline V gene are MNHEY and SVGAGI. The V gene end was trimmed by 2 bases and the J gene end by 11 bases; junction bases not matched to a gene: 4. This CDR3 has 14 amino acids. This chain's CDR3 is CASSYQDRGRELFF. The CDR3 nucleotides are TGTGCCAGCAGTTACCAGGACAGGGGGCGAGAGCTGTTTTTT.

The CDR3 sequence is CASSLARETEAFF. As DNA, the CDR3 is TGTGCCAGCAGCTTAGCCAGGGAGACTGAAGCTTTCTTT. The chain joins TRBV7-6 to TRBJ1-1; tentative D call: TRBD1 (5 bases). CDR3 length: 13 amino acids. Looked up from germline, CDR1 is SGHVS and CDR2 is FNYEAQ. V was clipped by 0 bases and J by 5 bases, with 7 bases between them.

This rearrangement joins TRBV28 to TRBJ1-6, with a weak D call TRBD1 (5 bases). This CDR3 contains 15 residues. Germline V gene data show CDR1 as MDHEN and CDR2 as SYDVKM. V was trimmed by 8 bases and J by 7 bases, leaving 18 bases between them. In DNA, the CDR3 is TGTGCCAGCTGGGGGTCCGGACATTTAAATTCACCCCTCCACTTT. Translated, it gives CASWGSGHLNSPLHF.

The J gene is TRBJ2-3, the V gene TRBV20-1; tentatively, D is TRBD1 (6 bases). The CDR3 spans 12 residues. Trimming pared 2 bases from V and 4 bases from J, leaving 7 bases between. Germline lookup yields CDR1 DFQATT and CDR2 SNEGSKA (reference sequence). The CDR3 coding sequence is TGCAGTGCTAGACCAGGGGCAGATACGCAGTATTTT. It is translated as CSARPGADTQYF.

This clonotype was recorded many times. The CDR3 region is CASSLGYSPLHF. The CDR3 DNA reads as TGCGCCAGCAGCTTGGGTTATTCACCCCTCCACTTT. The genes are TRBV5-1 and TRBJ1-6; D remains unclear. Germline V gives CDR1 SGHRS, CDR2 YFSETQ. V shed 0 bases and J shed 8 bases, with 3 bases lying between them. CDR3 length: 12 amino acids.

This clonotype was counted a few times. The chain recombines TRBV9 with TRBJ2-1; D is unclear. The CDR3 is made up of 13 amino acids. The germline CDR1 and CDR2 sequences are SGDLS and YYNGEE. Trimming shortened V by 0 bases and J by 5 bases, and 6 bases separated the two germline ends. CDR3 DNA sequence: TGTGCCAGCAGCGTAGCGTGGGACAATGAGCAGTTCTTC. This translates into CASSVAWDNEQFF.

V usage is TRBV6-6 and J usage is TRBJ1-6, with TRBD1 matching over 7 bases. The trim removed 3 bases at V and 5 bases at J, leaving 4 bases unmatched. This CDR3 comprises 15 residues. Germline assignment: CDR1 MNHNY and CDR2 SVGAGI (reference sequence). The CDR3 here is CASSYSQGDNSPLHF. Here the CDR3 DNA reads TGTGCCAGCAGTTATTCCCAGGGGGATAATTCACCCCTCCACTTT.

This clonotype showed up just a few times. The V gene is TRBV12-3 or TRBV12-4, the J gene TRBJ1-2; 11 nucleotides align to TRBD1. This CDR3 comprises 15 residues. Trimming at V came to 5 bases and at J to 4 bases, leaving 6 bases not matched to a gene. CDR3 DNA sequence: TGTGCCAGCAGTGCCGGGACAGGGGGAACCTATGGCTACACCTTC. Amino acid sequence: CASSAGTGGTYGYTF.

This clonotype was found a few times. This chain joins TRBV5-6 and TRBJ1-1; D is uncertain. From germline, CDR1 is SGHDT and CDR2 YYEEEE. The CDR3 spans 14 residues. The germline V and J ends were trimmed by 6 bases and 3 bases, with 15 bases remaining between them. The CDR3 loop is CASTMTPRDTEAFF. For the CDR3, the DNA is TGTGCCAGCACCATGACCCCTCGGGACACTGAAGCTTTCTTT. Combining the CDR3 with reference TRBV5-6 and TRBJ1-1 gives the whole variable domain DAGVTQSPTHLIKTRGQQVTLRCSPKSGHDTVSWYQQALGQGPQFIFQYYEEEERQRGNFPDRFSGHQFPNYSSELNVNALLLGDSALYLCASTMTPRDTEAFFGQGTRLTVV.

There are a few counts of this clonotype. The chain has TRBV20-1 and TRBJ1-5; 9 bases align to TRBD1. CDR1 DFQATT and CDR2 SNEGSKA come from the germline V gene (reference sequence). Trimming cost V 6 bases and J 0 bases; bases outside gene matches: 9. The CDR3 is 16 amino acids. In DNA, the CDR3 is TGCAGTGCCCTGGACAGGGGAACTGATAGCAATCAGCCCCAGCATTTT. This encodes CSALDRGTDSNQPQHF.

The V gene is TRBV7-9, the J gene TRBJ2-1; 8 bases match TRBD1. CDR3 length: 15 residues. Germline lookup yields CDR1 SEHNR and CDR2 FQNEAQ (reference sequence). V was pared by 1 base and J by 6 bases, with 5 bases of the junction left unmatched. The chain's CDR3 is CASSLGWTGPNEQFF. The CDR3 nucleotides are TGTGCCAGCAGCTTAGGGTGGACAGGGCCCAATGAGCAGTTCTTC.

The CDR3 sequence is CSASTRAGVNEQFF. DNA for the CDR3: TGCAGTGCTAGCACCCGGGCAGGGGTCAATGAGCAGTTCTTC. The rearrangement uses TRBV20-1 and TRBJ2-1; possibly TRBD1 for D (6 bases). Germline V gene lookup returns CDR1 DFQATT and CDR2 SNEGSKA (reference sequence). The CDR3 has 14 residues. Trimming removed 3 bases from V and 6 bases from J, with 15 bases in between.

This chain uses TRBV6-5 with TRBJ2-7; the D is unclear. The CDR3 runs to 18 residues. With 0 bases removed from V and 0 bases from J, the gap between germline ends came to 18 bases. In germline, CDR1 is MNHEY, CDR2 SVGAGI. DNA for the CDR3: TGTGCCAGCAGTTACTCGATATTTCCCGGAACGAGCTCCTACGAGCAGTACTTC. Translating it yields CASSYSIFPGTSSYEQYF.

V and J are TRBV20-1 and TRBJ2-7; D gene ambiguous. Trimming took 2 bases from V and 1 from J, leaving 15 bases between them. CDR1 and CDR2 from the germline V gene are DFQATT and SNEGSKA (reference sequence). CDR3 length: 15 amino acids. The CDR3 coding sequence is TGCAGTGCTAGACCAAGCATGTTAGCTTCCTACGAGCAGTACTTC. Residues: CSARPSMLASYEQYF.

This clonotype was detected ten times or more. This rearrangement joins TRBV18 to TRBJ1-3, with a possible D match to TRBD1 (6 bases). The CDR3 totals 17 residues. Trimming took off 2 bases at V and 3 bases at J, with 17 bases between the two ends. Germline V gene sequence: CDR1 KGHSH, CDR2 LQKENI. The CDR3 DNA follows: TGTGCCAGCTCACCATCCGGGACAAGTATCCTTGGAAACACCATATATTTT. Amino acids: CASSPSGTSILGNTIYF.

This clonotype was seen only a few times. The chain has TRBV4-3 and TRBJ1-1; TRBD1 agrees at 9 bases. Germline CDR1 and CDR2: LGHNA and YSLEER. This CDR3 is built from 16 residues. Trimming cost V 0 bases and J 5 bases; bases outside gene matches: 7. The CDR3 region is CASSQDRKQGATEAFF. The CDR3 nucleotides read TGCGCCAGCAGCCAAGATCGAAAACAGGGGGCAACTGAAGCTTTCTTT.

Only a few counts were recorded for this clonotype. The chain recombines TRBV27 with TRBJ1-2; D might be TRBD1 (6 bases). This CDR3 has 15 amino acids. The V and J ends lost 6 bases and 0 bases respectively, with 14 bases between them. The germline V gene encodes CDR1 MNHEY and CDR2 SMNVEV (reference sequence). CDR3 DNA: TGTGCCAGCAGATCGGAGACAGGCTCTAACTATGGCTACACCTTC. Its translation is CASRSETGSNYGYTF.

This clonotype was recorded a few times. The rearrangement links TRBV27 to TRBJ1-1; D remains ambiguous. The germline CDR1 and CDR2 sequences are MNHEY and SMNVEV (reference sequence). V was shortened by 4 bases and J by 1 base, with 13 bases between the two germline ends. CDR3 length: 15 amino acids. CDR3 DNA: TGTGCCAGCAGTTCTCGGGAACCGACGAACACTGAAGCTTTCTTT. Protein: CASSSREPTNTEAFF.

The chain carries TRBV20-1 and TRBJ1-4; D possibly corresponds to TRBD1 (5 bases). Germline V CDR1 and CDR2: DFQATT, SNEGSKA (reference sequence). The CDR3 covers 12 residues. The V end lost 0 bases, the J end lost 10 bases, and 9 bases lay between the germline ends. The CDR3, as DNA: TGCAGTGCTAGAGATCGGGGGGGAAAACTGTTTTTT. It specifies CSARDRGGKLFF.

The chain has TRBV5-1 and TRBJ1-4, with a weak D call TRBD1 (6 bases). V gave up 4 bases and J gave up 7 bases, with 14 bases separating them. The CDR3 consists of 14 residues. CDR1 and CDR2 from the germline V gene are SGHRS and YFSETQ. This chain's CDR3 is CASSETGIVEKLFF. The DNA for the CDR3 is TGCGCCAGCAGCGAGACAGGCATTGTTGAAAAACTGTTTTTT.

The gene calls are TRBV7-3 and TRBJ1-6, with D possibly being TRBD1 (5 bases). This CDR3 has 14 residues. Between the trimmed V and J ends, which lost 5 bases and 9 bases, there was a span of 14 bases. Germline assignment: CDR1 SGHTA and CDR2 FQGTGA. Written as DNA, the CDR3 is TGTGCCAGCAGCCTAGGGACCCCGCCTTCACCCCTCCACTTT. Encoded protein: CASSLGTPPSPLHF.

A few counts support this clonotype. This sequence joins TRBV20-1 and TRBJ2-3; D possibly corresponds to TRBD1 (6 bases). V was shortened by 2 bases and J by 6 bases, with 21 bases between the two germline ends. This CDR3 has 16 residues. CDR1 and CDR2 (germline): DFQATT, SNEGSKA (reference sequence). The CDR3 is CSARNPQGRPWDTQYF. CDR3 DNA: TGCAGTGCTAGAAACCCACAGGGTAGGCCCTGGGATACGCAGTATTTT.

This clonotype has just a few counts. The gene calls are TRBV12-3 or TRBV12-4 and TRBJ1-5; no firm D call. Trimming pared 7 bases from V and 0 bases from J, leaving 7 bases between. This CDR3 has 13 amino acids. This CDR3 reads CASTWSSNQPQHF. The CDR3 region has the DNA TGTGCCAGCACCTGGAGTAGCAATCAGCCCCAGCATTTT.

This clonotype has just a few counts. This chain uses TRBV11-2 with TRBJ1-2; D not certain. V lost 5 bases, J lost 0 bases, and 10 bases lay in between. The CDR3 has 14 amino acids. CDR1 is SGHAT, CDR2 FQNNGV, per germline. CDR3 nucleotide sequence: TGTGCCAGCAGCCTGACCCGGTCTAACTATGGCTACACCTTC. Protein: CASSLTRSNYGYTF.

V gene TRBV12-3 or TRBV12-4 combines with J gene TRBJ2-7; maybe TRBD1 (5 bases). V was clipped by 5 bases and J by 7 bases, with 12 bases between them. This CDR3 region has 12 residues. The CDR3 DNA reads TGTGCCAGCAGTCTCATTCAGGGTGAGCAGTACTTC. As protein: CASSLIQGEQYF.